Listed below are T cell receptor beta chains from one sample, sequenced in a study of beta chain features in type 1 diabetes. The table came from immunoSEQ multiplex PCR; TCRdb's copy has only in-frame clones and leaves some out. The top ten clones hold about 0.06% of a sample with around 430,000 clones, around 30% of them seen once. The sequenced sample consisted of naive CD4+ T cells from blood. The receptors here all came from a man aged 18 to 35 in good health. CDR3s include the opening cysteine and the closing phenylalanine or tryptophan. Fields, in order: J gene, clone size, CDR3 length, D gene, V gene, CDR3 DNA, CDR3 protein. The D gene is left open where the match is weak. Clone size is given for some rows only: seen once, a few or many times, or a class if the clone is expanded.

>TRBJ2-7|.|13|.|TRBV18
TGTGCCAGCTCACCAGAACAGGCGACCGAGCAGTACTTC
CASSPEQATEQYF
>TRBJ2-2|.|13|TRBD2|TRBV30
TGTGCCTGGAGGCCCCCCGCCCGGGGGGGGCTGTTTTTT
CAWRPPARGGLFF
>TRBJ2-6|few|15|TRBD1|TRBV6-5
TGTGCCAGCAGTCCCGGGACAGCTGGGGCCAACGTCCTGACTTTC
CASSPGTAGANVLTF
>TRBJ2-1|few|12|.|TRBV30
TGTGCCTGGAGTTATAGTGTCAATGAGCAGTTCTTC
CAWSYSVNEQFF
>TRBJ2-6|.|14|.|TRBV7-2
TGTGCCAGCAGCTTACCAGTAGGGGCCAACGTCCTGACTTTC
CASSLPVGANVLTF
>TRBJ2-1|few|15|TRBD1|TRBV14
TGTGCCAGCAGCCCTCCCCCGACAGGGTACAATGAGCAGTTCTTC
CASSPPPTGYNEQFF
>TRBJ2-1|few|15|.|TRBV11-3
TGTGCCAGCAGTTCAGACAGGACATCCTACAATGAGCAGTTCTTC
CASSSDRTSYNEQFF
>TRBJ2-7|.|14|.|TRBV30
TGTGCCTGGAATTATGAGACTCGGGGCTACGAGCAGTACTTC
CAWNYETRGYEQYF
>TRBJ2-5|.|13|.|TRBV10-3
TGTGCCACCGCGTGGGTTGGTCAAGAGACCCAGTACTTC
CATAWVGQETQYF
>TRBJ2-1|.|14|.|TRBV7-8
TGTGCCAGCAGCTTAAGGCGGGATAGAAATGAGCAGTTCTTC
CASSLRRDRNEQFF
>TRBJ2-7|.|15|.|TRBV4-3
TGCGCCAGCAGCCGCGAAGGCTCACAGGGCTACGAGCAGTACTTC
CASSREGSQGYEQYF
>TRBJ2-7|few|13|TRBD1|TRBV29-1
TGCAGCGTTGAATCTGGACAGGGGTACGAGCAGTACTTC
CSVESGQGYEQYF
>TRBJ2-7|.|12|.|TRBV7-6
TGTGCCAGCAGCCCCACTGGCTACGAGCAGTACTTC
CASSPTGYEQYF
>TRBJ1-5|.|13|.|TRBV10-3
TGTGCCATCACCTCCGGGGCGGAACAGCCCCAGCATTTT
CAITSGAEQPQHF
>TRBJ2-7|few|11|.|TRBV19
TGTGCCAGTAGTATACCACCCGGGCAGTACTTC
CASSIPPGQYF
>TRBJ2-7|.|14|.|TRBV2
TGTGCCAGCAGTGCCGGGACTCAGGGGTACGAGCAGTACTTC
CASSAGTQGYEQYF
>TRBJ1-1|few|13|TRBD1|TRBV2
TGTGCCAGCAGTGAGGAGGGGGCTTCGTCAGCTTTCTTT
CASSEEGASSAFF
>TRBJ2-2|few|13|.|TRBV5-1
TGCGCCAGCAGCCGGCTCCCTACCGGGGAGCTGTTTTTT
CASSRLPTGELFF
>TRBJ2-7|.|13|.|TRBV5-1
TGCGCCAGCAGCGGCCTCGAAGGAGAGCGGGAGTACTTC
CASSGLEGEREYF
>TRBJ2-7|.|11|.|TRBV7-9
TGTGCCAGCAGCTTTAACACCCAGCAGTACTTC
CASSFNTQQYF
>TRBJ1-1|.|15|TRBD1|TRBV28
TGTGCCAGCAGTCTCCCGGGACAGGGGCGGACTGAAGCTTTCTTT
CASSLPGQGRTEAFF
>TRBJ2-7|.|12|.|TRBV30
TGTGCCTGGAGTGTAGGCCTCTACGAGCAGTACTTC
CAWSVGLYEQYF
>TRBJ2-3|few|16|.|TRBV4-1
TGCGCCAGCAGCCAAGTGCGGGCAGGGACCGCAGATACGCAGTATTTT
CASSQVRAGTADTQYF
>TRBJ2-7|.|12|.|TRBV30
TGTGCCTGGAGTGACGGGATTGGCGAGCAGTACTTC
CAWSDGIGEQYF
>TRBJ1-1|.|15|.|TRBV5-1
TGCGCCAGCAGCTTGGCCGAGGGCAGGGTTACTGAAGCTTTCTTT
CASSLAEGRVTEAFF
>TRBJ1-1|.|15|TRBD1|TRBV18
TGTGCCAGCTCCGCCTCAGACAGGGCGAACACTGAAGCTTTCTTT
CASSASDRANTEAFF
>TRBJ2-3|few|15|TRBD2|TRBV29-1
TGCAGCGTTGGTCCTAGCGGGCTAACCACAGATACGCAGTATTTT
CSVGPSGLTTDTQYF
>TRBJ1-1|.|13|.|TRBV7-9
TGTGCCAGCAGCTTACTCAGGGGAGTTGAAGCTTTCTTT
CASSLLRGVEAFF
>TRBJ2-1|.|14|.|TRBV30
TGTGCCTGGAGTGCTGGTGGGGGGTACAATGAGCAGTTCTTC
CAWSAGGGYNEQFF
>TRBJ2-5|.|15|TRBD1|TRBV6-5
TGTGCCAGCACCCGGGCCAGGGGGCGCGGAGAGACCCAGTACTTC
CASTRARGRGETQYF
>TRBJ1-2|.|13|.|TRBV30
TGTGCCTGGAGTGATAGGACGGACTATGGCTACACCTTC
CAWSDRTDYGYTF
>TRBJ2-7|.|15|.|TRBV18
TGTGCCAGCTCACCACGTGGGGTGATGCCCTACGAGCAGTACTTC
CASSPRGVMPYEQYF
>TRBJ2-7|.|14|.|TRBV30
TGTGCCTGGAGTGTACCCGTGGTTCGGTACGAGCAGTACTTC
CAWSVPVVRYEQYF
>TRBJ2-7|.|15|TRBD1|TRBV4-1
TGCGCCAGCAGCCAAAGGGACAGGGGTGACTACGAGCAGTACTTC
CASSQRDRGDYEQYF
>TRBJ2-7|few|15|.|TRBV7-2
TGTGCCAGCAACAGAGATCGGGGCAGGGTCTACGAGCAGTACTTC
CASNRDRGRVYEQYF
>TRBJ2-5|few|18|.|TRBV12-5
TGTGCTAGTGGAGAAACCGAACAAGGGCTGTCCTGGAAGGAGACCCAGTACTTC
CASGETEQGLSWKETQYF
>TRBJ2-1|.|13|.|TRBV7-9
TGTGCCAGCAGCTTAAGCCGAGACAATGAGCAGTTCTTC
CASSLSRDNEQFF
>TRBJ2-5|many|13|.|TRBV7-2
TGTGCCAGCAGCTTAGAGGGGCAAGAGACCCAGTACTTC
CASSLEGQETQYF
>TRBJ2-2|few|14|.|TRBV29-1
TGCAGCGTTCTCATGGGGCTCGACACCGGGGAGCTGTTTTTT
CSVLMGLDTGELFF
>TRBJ2-3|.|16|.|TRBV6-6
TGTGCCAGCAGTTCGCCTCTACCGGGCCAGGAGGATACGCAGTATTTT
CASSSPLPGQEDTQYF
>TRBJ2-1|.|15|.|TRBV29-1
TGCAGCGTTCCGGGACACCTGACGAACTACAATGAGCAGTTCTTC
CSVPGHLTNYNEQFF
>TRBJ2-1|.|16|TRBD2|TRBV29-1
TGCAGCGTTGAAGGGTCTAGCGGGAGCCCCTACAATGAGCAGTTCTTC
CSVEGSSGSPYNEQFF
>TRBJ2-5|few|14|.|TRBV11-1
TGTGCCAGCAGCTCCCCCCCCTACCAAGAGACCCAGTACTTC
CASSSPPYQETQYF
>TRBJ2-3|.|15|.|TRBV30
TGTGCCTGGAGTTCCGGGGGTACTAGCACAGATACGCAGTATTTT
CAWSSGGTSTDTQYF
>TRBJ2-1|few|15|TRBD2|TRBV4-2
TGTGCCAGCAGCCAAGGCGCTAGCGGTTACAATGAGCAGTTCTTC
CASSQGASGYNEQFF
>TRBJ1-2|.|14|.|TRBV7-2
TGTGCCAGCAGCTTAGTGTTCGTCGGCTATGGCTACACCTTC
CASSLVFVGYGYTF